The TCR beta chain under discussion was sequenced for a study of cytomegalovirus exposure and HLA in healthy donors. The PCR had 60 Vbeta and 13 Jbeta primers. Clones were sequenced by immunoSEQ multiplex PCR, and TCRdb holds only the in-frame ones, with some missing. The data hold some 140,000 clones, with 65% to 80% observed a single time. The sample consisted of PBMCs. The receptor's source is a woman in her late teens or twenties in good health and CMV-seronegative.

As DNA, the CDR3 is TGTGCCAGCAGCTTCGGTGGGACAGTAAACACTGAAGCTTTCTTT. It yields the protein CASSFGGTVNTEAFF. This chain joins TRBV11-1 and TRBJ1-1, with 7 bases lining up with TRBD1. CDR1 is SGHAT and CDR2 is FQDESV in the germline V gene (reference sequence). J was trimmed by 2 bases and V by 3 bases; bases with no gene match: 6. The CDR3 loop spans 15 amino acids.